These 18 T cell receptor beta chains originate from one sample sequenced in a study of cytomegalovirus exposure and HLA in healthy donors. PCR primers comprised 60 Vbeta and 13 Jbeta primers. Sequenced by immunoSEQ multiplex PCR; TCRdb stores in-frame clones only, minus some. The sample gives about 100,000 clones, under 80% of which show up once; over 3.5% is in the top ten. The sample consisted of PBMCs. These receptors originate from a woman aged 45-59 years in good health and CMV-seropositive.

The chain links TRBV7-2 to TRBJ1-5; 8 bases line up with TRBD1. Germline V lookup: CDR1 SGHTA, CDR2 FQGNSA. The CDR3 has 14 amino acids. V gave up 7 bases and J gave up 7 bases; unmatched junction bases: 9. The CDR3 bases are TGTGCCAGCAACCCCGGACAGGGAGGGCAGCCCCAGCATTTT. Encoded protein: CASNPGQGGQPQHF.

CDR3 nucleotide sequence: TGTGCCAGCAGAACCGGGACAGGGATCACTGAAGCTTTCTTT. This gives the protein CASRTGTGITEAFF. J is TRBJ1-1 and V is TRBV11-1; 9 nucleotides line up with TRBD1. From germline, CDR1 is SGHAT and CDR2 FQDESV (reference sequence). V dropped 6 bases and J dropped 4; count of bases not matched to a gene: 6. The CDR3 has 14 amino acids.

A word on this clone: The junction departs from germline at one end; a sequencing error may be responsible. The rearrangement uses TRBV7-9 and TRBJ2-1; tentative D call: TRBD1 (5 bases). The germline gives CDR1 SEHNR, CDR2 FQNEAQ (reference sequence). The CDR3 is 16 amino acids. CDR3 coding DNA: TGTTCCAGCAGCCCGTGGACATCTAGCTCCTACAATGAGCAGTTCTTC. Protein sequence: CSSSPWTSSSYNEQFF.

The chain is built from TRBV9 and TRBJ2-7, with 9 bases identical to TRBD1. Trimming removed 4 bases from V and 0 bases from J; junction bases left unmatched: 8. This CDR3 comprises 16 residues. Germline lookup yields CDR1 SGDLS and CDR2 YYNGEE. The CDR3 here is CASSPRTGAPSYEQYF. For the CDR3, the DNA is TGTGCCAGCAGCCCCCGGACAGGGGCCCCCTCCTACGAGCAGTACTTC.

The rearrangement uses TRBV10-1 and TRBJ2-1; D call uncertain. The germline CDR1 and CDR2 sequences are WNHNN and SYGVQD (reference sequence). Trimming stripped 5 bases from V and 9 bases from J, with 11 bases between. The CDR3 has 12 amino acids. CDR3 sequence (DNA): TGCGCCAGCAGTCCGTCTGGCCCTGAGCAGTTCTTC. Translation gives CASSPSGPEQFF.

As DNA, the CDR3 is TGTGCCAGCAGTGAGAGGCGAGCGGGGGGACGATCCTACGAGCAGTACTTC. Residues: CASSERRAGGRSYEQYF. This chain uses TRBV2 with TRBJ2-7; 9 bases match TRBD2. The CDR3 is made up of 17 amino acids. The junction had 10 bases not matched to a gene; V was cut back by 3 bases and J by 1 base. CDR1 SNHLY and CDR2 FYNNEI come from the germline V gene.

V gene TRBV9 combines with J gene TRBJ1-4; TRBD1 aligns across 8 bases. CDR3 length equals 16 residues. Germline values: CDR1 SGDLS, CDR2 YYNGEE. The J segment lost 1 base and the V segment lost 3 bases, leaving 5 bases of the junction unmatched. The CDR3 nucleotides read TGTGCCAGCAGCGCCCGCGGACAGGGAACTAATGAAAAACTGTTTTTT. This gives the protein CASSARGQGTNEKLFF.

The CDR3 is CASSPAASGGVRETQYF. The CDR3 DNA follows: TGTGCCAGCAGCCCCGCGGCTAGCGGGGGGGTAAGGGAGACCCAGTACTTC. The genes are TRBV7-9 and TRBJ2-5; 12 bases align to TRBD2. The CDR3 covers 17 residues. V was pared by 5 bases and J by 5 bases, with 12 bases of the junction left unmatched. Germline CDR1 reads SEHNR; CDR2 reads FQNEAQ (reference sequence).

The chain carries TRBV7-2 and TRBJ1-1, with D possibly TRBD1 on 6 matching bases. V shed 3 bases and J shed 8 bases, with 16 bases lying between them. Per the germline V gene, CDR1 is SGHTA and CDR2 is FQGNSA. This CDR3 is 14 amino acids long. CDR3 sequence (DNA): TGTGCCAGCAGCTTTCTGGGGGCCCCGGACGAAGCTTTCTTT. Translating it yields CASSFLGAPDEAFF.

The rearrangement joins TRBV30 to TRBJ2-7; 7 bases agree with TRBD2. The CDR3 length is 13 residues. Germline V gives CDR1 GTSNPN, CDR2 SVGIG (reference sequence). V lost 7 bases, J lost 1 base, and 7 bases stayed unmatched. CDR3 amino acids: CASKRGSSYEQYF. The CDR3 DNA reads as TGTGCCTCGAAGCGCGGGAGTTCCTACGAGCAGTACTTC.

The chain employs TRBV10-2 and TRBJ2-7; 8 bases map to TRBD2. The ends lost 0 bases at V and 1 base at J; junction bases unmatched: 11. CDR3 length equals 18 residues. Germline loops: CDR1 WSHSY, CDR2 SAAADI. The CDR3 here is CASSESGLAGSLSYEQYF. CDR3 DNA sequence: TGCGCCAGCAGTGAGTCGGGCCTAGCGGGCAGTTTATCCTACGAGCAGTACTTC.

The chain recombines TRBV11-2 with TRBJ1-1; 9 bases map to TRBD1. Germline CDR1 SGHAT, CDR2 FQNNGV. The CDR3 is 14 residues long. J was trimmed by 5 bases and V by 5 bases; bases with no gene match: 6. The CDR3, as DNA: TGTGCCAGCAGCATTTCACAGGGGGCTACTGAAGCTTTCTTT. It translates to CASSISQGATEAFF. Using reference TRBV11-2 and TRBJ1-1 for the parts outside the CDR3, the full variable domain is EAGVAQSPRYKIIEKRQSVAFWCNPISGHATLYWYQQILGQGPKLLIQFQNNGVVDDSQLPKDRFSAERLKGVDSTLKIQPAKLEDSAVYLCASSISQGATEAFFGQGTRLTVV.

The chain joins TRBV7-6 to TRBJ2-7; D is ambiguous. This CDR3 comprises 12 residues. Germline assignment: CDR1 SGHVS and CDR2 FNYEAQ. The germline V and J ends were trimmed by 1 base and 3 bases, with 4 bases remaining between them. CDR3 in DNA: TGTGCCAGCAGCTTAGGCAGCTACGAGCAGTACTTC. This translates into CASSLGSYEQYF.

The rearrangement joins TRBV5-1 to TRBJ2-4; tentatively, D is TRBD1 (7 bases). Trimming removed 0 bases from V and 3 bases from J, with 13 bases in between. The CDR3 runs 16 residues. The germline V gene encodes CDR1 SGHRS and CDR2 YFSETQ. The CDR3 nucleotides read TGCGCCAGCAGCTTGGCACAGGGGACTCGCAAAAACATTCAGTACTTC. Protein product: CASSLAQGTRKNIQYF.

V usage is TRBV10-2 and J usage is TRBJ1-1; perhaps TRBD1 as D (5 bases). Germline CDR1 WSHSY, CDR2 SAAADI. This CDR3 has 14 residues. The ends were cut back, 10 bases at V and 1 base at J, with 16 bases in the middle. The CDR3 DNA sequence: TGCGCCACCCGGATGGGAGGGACGAACACTGAAGCTTTCTTT. Residues: CATRMGGTNTEAFF.

This chain joins TRBV4-2 and TRBJ2-7, with 12 bases aligning to TRBD2. Germline-derived CDR1 and CDR2 are LGHNA and YNFKEQ. J was trimmed by 4 bases and V by 2 bases; bases with no gene match: 6. The CDR3 contains 16 residues. CDR3 sequence (DNA): TGTGCCAGCAGCCAAAACCTAGCGGGAGGGCCTTACGAGCAGTACTTC. This translates into CASSQNLAGGPYEQYF.

The chain couples TRBV27 to TRBJ2-5; TRBD1 is a possible D gene (6 bases). Germline V gene sequence: CDR1 MNHEY, CDR2 SMNVEV (reference sequence). The V end was cut by 1 base, the J end by 5 bases, with 14 bases between. The CDR3 has 15 amino acids. CDR3 protein: CASSLYPDSRETQYF. CDR3 bases: TGTGCCAGCAGTTTATACCCGGACAGCAGGGAGACCCAGTACTTC.

This rearrangement joins TRBV10-3 to TRBJ1-4; D gene uncertain. Trimming removed 0 bases from V and 8 bases from J, with 10 bases in between. This CDR3 region has 14 residues. Germline V gene sequence: CDR1 ENHRY, CDR2 SYGVKD. CDR3 coding DNA: TGTGCCATCAGTGAGTCCGAAGCGAGGGAAAAACTGTTTTTT. This sequence encodes CAISESEAREKLFF.